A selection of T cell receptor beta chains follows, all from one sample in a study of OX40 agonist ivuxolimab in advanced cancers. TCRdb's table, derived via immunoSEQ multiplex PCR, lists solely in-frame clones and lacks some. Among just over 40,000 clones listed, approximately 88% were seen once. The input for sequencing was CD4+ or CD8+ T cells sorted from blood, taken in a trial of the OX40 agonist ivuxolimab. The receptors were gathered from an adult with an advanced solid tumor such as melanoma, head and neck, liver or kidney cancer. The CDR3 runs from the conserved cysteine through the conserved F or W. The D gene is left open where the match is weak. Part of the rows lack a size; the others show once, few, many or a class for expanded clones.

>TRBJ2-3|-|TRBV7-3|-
TGTGCCAGCAGCTCGCAACTAGGATCTATAGATACGCAGTATTTT
CASSSQLGSIDTQYF
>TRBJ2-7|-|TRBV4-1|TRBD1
TGCGCCAGCAGCCAAACCGGACAGGGGCGGTACGAGCAGTACTTC
CASSQTGQGRYEQYF
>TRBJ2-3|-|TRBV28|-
TGTGCCAGCAGCCTGACAGACACAGATACGCAGTATTTT
CASSLTDTDTQYF
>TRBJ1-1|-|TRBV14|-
TGTGCCAGCAGTTACGGGGGCAGCACTGAAGCTTTCTTT
CASSYGGSTEAFF
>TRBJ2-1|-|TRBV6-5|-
TGTGCCAGCAGTTACGGGCAGGGGATCGATGAGCAGTTCTTC
CASSYGQGIDEQFF
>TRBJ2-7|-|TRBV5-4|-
TGTGCCAGCAGCGGAACCGGGACACACTGGGGAGAGCAGTACTTC
CASSGTGTHWGEQYF
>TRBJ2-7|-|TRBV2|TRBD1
TGTGCCAGCAGTGAAGGGACAGGGTCCTACGAGCAGTACTTC
CASSEGTGSYEQYF
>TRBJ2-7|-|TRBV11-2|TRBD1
TGTGCCAGCAGCTTGGGACAGGGCCGGCGCGGCTACGAGCAGTACTTC
CASSLGQGRRGYEQYF
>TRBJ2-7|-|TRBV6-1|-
TGTGCCAGCAGGGTGGGTGGGCGGCCCTACGAGCAGTACTTC
CASRVGGRPYEQYF
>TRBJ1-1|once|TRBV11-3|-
TGTGCCAGCAGCTTAGTAAGGGGGGCTGAAGCTTTCTTT
CASSLVRGAEAFF
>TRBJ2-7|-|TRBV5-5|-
TGTGCCAGCAGCGCGGGACATCCATCCCCGGGGGAGCAGTACTTC
CASSAGHPSPGEQYF
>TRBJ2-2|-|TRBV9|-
TGTGCCAGCAGCTCAGAAGGGTGGGGCACCGGGGAGCTGTTTTTT
CASSSEGWGTGELFF
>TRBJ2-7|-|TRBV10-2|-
TGCGCCAGCAGTGACCGCGTAGTTACCTACGAGCAGTACTTC
CASSDRVVTYEQYF
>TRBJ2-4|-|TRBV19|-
TGTGCCAGTAGTCCCAGTATAACAGCGGGTTTAGCCAAAAACATTCAGTACTTC
CASSPSITAGLAKNIQYF
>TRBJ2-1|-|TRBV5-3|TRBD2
TGTGCCAGAAGCGCAGGACTAGCGCCGTACTTCCACAATGAGCAGTTCTTC
CARSAGLAPYFHNEQFF
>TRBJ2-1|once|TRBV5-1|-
TGCGCCAGCACCAGGCATGTGACAGACCTCTCCTACAATGAGCAGTTCTTC
CASTRHVTDLSYNEQFF
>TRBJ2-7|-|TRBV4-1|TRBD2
TGCGCCAGCAGCCATGGAGCTAGCGGGACCTACGAGCAGTACTTC
CASSHGASGTYEQYF
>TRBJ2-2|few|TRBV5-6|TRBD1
TGTGCCAGCAGCCCCGACAGGGGCCGCTTAGCCGGGGAGCTGTTTTTT
CASSPDRGRLAGELFF
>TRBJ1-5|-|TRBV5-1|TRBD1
TGCGCCAGCAGCCCCGCCCTGGGACAGGGCGATAGCAATCAGCCCCAGCATTTT
CASSPALGQGDSNQPQHF
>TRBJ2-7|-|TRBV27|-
TGTGCCAGCAGCCCCCGCCCTCCGGGACTTTTCTACGAGCAGTACTTC
CASSPRPPGLFYEQYF
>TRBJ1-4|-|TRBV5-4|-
TGTGCCAGCAGTCCGGGCCCCGAGGAGGAAAAACTGTTTTTT
CASSPGPEEEKLFF
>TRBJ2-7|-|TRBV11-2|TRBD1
TGTGCCAGCAGCTTAGTGCGAACAGGGGGCGCACCCCCCAACTACGAGCAGTACTTC
CASSLVRTGGAPPNYEQYF
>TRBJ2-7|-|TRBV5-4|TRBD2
TGTGCCAGCAGCTTGGAAGGGACTATCTCCTACGAGCAGTACTTC
CASSLEGTISYEQYF
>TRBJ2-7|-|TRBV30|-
TGTGCCTGGAGCAACACAGGGCGCTACGAGCAGTACTTC
CAWSNTGRYEQYF
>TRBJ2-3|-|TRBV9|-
TGTGCCAGCAGCGCCCTCCCGGGATTAAATCAACCCACAGATACGCAGTATTTT
CASSALPGLNQPTDTQYF
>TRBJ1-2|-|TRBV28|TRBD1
TGTGCCAGCAGTTTAGAAATTGGGGACAGGGAGGACTATGGCTACACCTTC
CASSLEIGDREDYGYTF
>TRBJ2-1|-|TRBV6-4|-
TGTGCCAGCAGTGACTCGGCCCCGGGCTCCCTCGCCATCAATGAGCAGTTCTTC
CASSDSAPGSLAINEQFF
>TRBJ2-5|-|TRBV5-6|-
TGTGCCAGCAGCGACGACAGTTGGTTGGGGACCCAGTACTTC
CASSDDSWLGTQYF